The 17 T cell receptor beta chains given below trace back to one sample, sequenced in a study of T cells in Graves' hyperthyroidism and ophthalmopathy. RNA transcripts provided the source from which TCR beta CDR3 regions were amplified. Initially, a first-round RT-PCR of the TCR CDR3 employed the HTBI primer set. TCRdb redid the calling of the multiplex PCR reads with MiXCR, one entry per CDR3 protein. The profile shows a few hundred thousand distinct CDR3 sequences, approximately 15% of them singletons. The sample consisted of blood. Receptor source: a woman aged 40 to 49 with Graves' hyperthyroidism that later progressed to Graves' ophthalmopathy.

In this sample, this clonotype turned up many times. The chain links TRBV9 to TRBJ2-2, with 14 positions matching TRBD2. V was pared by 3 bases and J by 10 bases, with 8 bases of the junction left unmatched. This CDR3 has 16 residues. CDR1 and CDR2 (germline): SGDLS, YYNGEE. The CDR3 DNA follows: TGTGCCAGCAGCGCGGGACTAGCGGGAGTGCAAGAGGAGCTGTTTTTT. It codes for CASSAGLAGVQEELFF.

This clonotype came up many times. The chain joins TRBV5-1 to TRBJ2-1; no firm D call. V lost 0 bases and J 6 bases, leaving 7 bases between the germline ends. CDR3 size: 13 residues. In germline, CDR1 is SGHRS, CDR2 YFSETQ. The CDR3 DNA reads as TGCGCCAGCAGCTTGGCCTTGGGCAATGAGCAGTTCTTC. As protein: CASSLALGNEQFF. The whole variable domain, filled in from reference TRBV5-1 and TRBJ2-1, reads KAGVTQTPRYLIKTRGQQVTLSCSPISGHRSVSWYQQTPGQGLQFLFEYFSETQRNKGNFPGRFSGRQFSNSRSEMNVSTLELGDSALYLCASSLALGNEQFFGPGTRLTVL.

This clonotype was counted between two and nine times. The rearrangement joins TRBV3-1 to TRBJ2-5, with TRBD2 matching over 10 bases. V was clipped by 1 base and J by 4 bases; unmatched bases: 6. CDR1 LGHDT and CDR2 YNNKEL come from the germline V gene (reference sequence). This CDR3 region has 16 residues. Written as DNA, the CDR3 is TGTGCCAGCAGCCAAGGTCTAGCGGGAGTAGGAGAGACCCAGTACTTC. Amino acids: CASSQGLAGVGETQYF.

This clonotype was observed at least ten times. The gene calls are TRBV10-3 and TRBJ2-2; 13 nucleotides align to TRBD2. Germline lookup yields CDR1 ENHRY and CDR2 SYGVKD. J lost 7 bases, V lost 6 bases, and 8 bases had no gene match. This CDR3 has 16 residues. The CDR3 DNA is TGTGCCATCAGCCGGACTAGCGGGAGTTCAGGCGGGGAGCTGTTTTTT. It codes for CAISRTSGSSGGELFF.

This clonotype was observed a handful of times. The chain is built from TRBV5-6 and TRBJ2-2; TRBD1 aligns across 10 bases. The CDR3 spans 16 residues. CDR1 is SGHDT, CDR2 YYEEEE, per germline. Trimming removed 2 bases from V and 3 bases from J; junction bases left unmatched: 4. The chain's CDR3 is CASSFRQGAYTGELFF. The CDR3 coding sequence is TGTGCCAGCAGCTTCCGACAGGGGGCTTACACCGGGGAGCTGTTTTTT. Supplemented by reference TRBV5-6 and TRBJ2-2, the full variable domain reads DAGVTQSPTHLIKTRGQQVTLRCSPKSGHDTVSWYQQALGQGPQFIFQYYEEEERQRGNFPDRFSGHQFPNYSSELNVNALLLGDSALYLCASSFRQGAYTGELFFGEGSRLTVL.

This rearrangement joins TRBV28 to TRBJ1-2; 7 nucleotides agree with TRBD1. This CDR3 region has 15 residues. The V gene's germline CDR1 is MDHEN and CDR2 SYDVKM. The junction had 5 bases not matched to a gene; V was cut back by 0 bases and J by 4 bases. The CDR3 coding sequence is TGTGCCAGCAGTTTATGGGACAGGAGGTCCTATGGCTACACCTTC. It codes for CASSLWDRRSYGYTF.

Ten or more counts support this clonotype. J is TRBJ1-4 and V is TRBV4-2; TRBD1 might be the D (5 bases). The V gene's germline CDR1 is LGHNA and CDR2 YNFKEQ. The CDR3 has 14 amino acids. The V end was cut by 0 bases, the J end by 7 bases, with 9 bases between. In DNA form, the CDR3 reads TGTGCCAGCAGCCAAGATCTGGGGGTTGAAAAACTGTTTTTT. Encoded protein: CASSQDLGVEKLFF.

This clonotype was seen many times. Written as DNA, the CDR3 is TGTGCCAGCACCTCCGGGACTAGTGTGTACCACGAGCAGTACTTC. It is translated as CASTSGTSVYHEQYF. This chain connects TRBV11-1 to TRBJ2-7, with 8 bases lining up with TRBD2. The CDR3 extends over 15 amino acids. With 7 bases clipped from V and 5 bases from J, the junction kept 13 bases outside the gene matches. CDR1 is SGHAT and CDR2 is FQDESV in the germline V gene (reference sequence).

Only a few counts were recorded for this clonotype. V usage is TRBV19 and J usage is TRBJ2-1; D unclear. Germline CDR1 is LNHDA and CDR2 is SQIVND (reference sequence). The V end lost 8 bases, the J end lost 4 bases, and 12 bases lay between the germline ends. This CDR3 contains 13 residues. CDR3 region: CASSPGRYNEQFF. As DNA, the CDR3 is TGTGCCAGTTCCCCCGGACGATACAATGAGCAGTTCTTC.

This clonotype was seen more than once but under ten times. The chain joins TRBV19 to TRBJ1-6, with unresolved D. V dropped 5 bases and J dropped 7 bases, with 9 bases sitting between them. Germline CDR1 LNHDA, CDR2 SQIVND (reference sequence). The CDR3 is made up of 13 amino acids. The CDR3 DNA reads TGTGCCAGTAGTCCGGTTTGGAATTCACCCCTCCACTTT. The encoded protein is CASSPVWNSPLHF.

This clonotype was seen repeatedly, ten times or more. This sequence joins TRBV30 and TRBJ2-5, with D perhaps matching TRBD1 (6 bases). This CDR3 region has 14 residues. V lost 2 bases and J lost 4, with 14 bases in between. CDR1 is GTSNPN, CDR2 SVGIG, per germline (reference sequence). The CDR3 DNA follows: TGTGCCTGGAGTAGACAGGCAGTGGGAGAGACCCAGTACTTC. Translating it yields CAWSRQAVGETQYF.

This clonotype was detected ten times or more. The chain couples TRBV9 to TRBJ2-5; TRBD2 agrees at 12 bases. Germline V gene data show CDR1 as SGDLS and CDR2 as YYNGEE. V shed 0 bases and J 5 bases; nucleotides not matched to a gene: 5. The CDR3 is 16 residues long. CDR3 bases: TGTGCCAGCAGCGTAGGGACTAGCGGGACCGAGGAGACCCAGTACTTC. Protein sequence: CASSVGTSGTEETQYF.

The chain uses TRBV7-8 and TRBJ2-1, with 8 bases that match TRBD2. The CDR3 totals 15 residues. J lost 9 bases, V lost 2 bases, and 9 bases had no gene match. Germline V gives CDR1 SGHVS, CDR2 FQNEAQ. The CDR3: CASSLSAGGGSEQFF. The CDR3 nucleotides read TGTGCCAGCAGCTTATCGGCGGGAGGTGGGAGTGAGCAGTTCTTC.

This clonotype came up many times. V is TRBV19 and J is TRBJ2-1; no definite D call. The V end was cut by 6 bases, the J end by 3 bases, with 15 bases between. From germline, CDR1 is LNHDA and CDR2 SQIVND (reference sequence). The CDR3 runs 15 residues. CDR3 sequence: CASSPAANVYNEQFF. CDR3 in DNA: TGTGCCAGTAGCCCAGCAGCAAACGTCTACAATGAGCAGTTCTTC.

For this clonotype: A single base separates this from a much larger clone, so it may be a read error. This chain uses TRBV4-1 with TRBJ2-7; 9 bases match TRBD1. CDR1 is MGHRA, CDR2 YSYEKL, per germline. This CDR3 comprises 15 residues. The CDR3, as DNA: TGCGCCAGCAGCCAGTCGGGACAGGGAACCTACGAGCAGCACTTC. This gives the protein CASSQSGQGTYEQHF.

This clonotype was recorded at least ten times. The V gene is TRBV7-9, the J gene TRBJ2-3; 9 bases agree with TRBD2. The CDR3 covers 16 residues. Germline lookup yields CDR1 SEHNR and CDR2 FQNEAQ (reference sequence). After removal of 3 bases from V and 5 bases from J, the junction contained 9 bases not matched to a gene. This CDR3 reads CASSLELAGTLDTQYF. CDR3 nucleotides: TGTGCCAGCAGCTTGGAGCTAGCGGGGACCCTAGATACGCAGTATTTT.

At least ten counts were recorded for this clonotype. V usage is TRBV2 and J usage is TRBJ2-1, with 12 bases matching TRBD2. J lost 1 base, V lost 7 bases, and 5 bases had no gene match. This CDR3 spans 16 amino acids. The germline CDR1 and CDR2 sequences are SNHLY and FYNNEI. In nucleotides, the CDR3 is TGTGCCAGCATCCCCCTAGCGGGAGGGTCCTACAATGAGCAGTTCTTC. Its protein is CASIPLAGGSYNEQFF.